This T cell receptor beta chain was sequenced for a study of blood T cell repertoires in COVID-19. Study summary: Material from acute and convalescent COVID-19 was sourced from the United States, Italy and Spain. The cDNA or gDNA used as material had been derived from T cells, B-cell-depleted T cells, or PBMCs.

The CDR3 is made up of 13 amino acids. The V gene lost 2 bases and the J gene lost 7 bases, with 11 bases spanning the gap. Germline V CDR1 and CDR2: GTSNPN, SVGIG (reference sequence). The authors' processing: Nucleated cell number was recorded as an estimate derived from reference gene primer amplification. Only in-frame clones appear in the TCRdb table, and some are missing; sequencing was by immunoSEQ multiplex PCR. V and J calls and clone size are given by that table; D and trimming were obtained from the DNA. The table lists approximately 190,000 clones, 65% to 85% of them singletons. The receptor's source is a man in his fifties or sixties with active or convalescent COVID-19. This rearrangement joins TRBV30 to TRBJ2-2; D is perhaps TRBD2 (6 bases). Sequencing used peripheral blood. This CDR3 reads CAWSWRVDGELFF. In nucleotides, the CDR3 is TGTGCCTGGAGTTGGAGGGTGGACGGGGAGCTGTTTTTT.